The clone carrying this T cell receptor (beta chain) is labeled as medium-sized. What it binds is unknown. Treatment given: randomized to nivolumab then ipilimumab (arm A) or the reverse (arm B). The sample is drawn from a study of sequential checkpoint blockade in melanoma. Turning to the study itself: Patients were randomized 1:1 to nivolumab-then-ipilimumab or ipilimumab-then-nivolumab first-line. After nivolumab or ipilimumab alone, about two dozen patients had week-13 rebiopsies. General study points: Clinical benefit was about 30 times likelier when tumor T-cell fraction and clonality increased.

Germline values: CDR1 SGHNT, CDR2 YENEEA. Between the trimmed V and J ends, which lost 5 bases and 0 bases, there was a span of 16 bases. The CDR3 is 16 residues long. Sequencing was performed with immunoSEQ multiplex PCR; in TCRdb, only in-frame clones are kept and a portion is missing. The sample gives nearly 2,500 clones, approximately 15% of which show up once; around 17% is in the top ten. The chain is built from TRBV11-3 and TRBJ1-1; D is unresolved. Sequencing was performed on tumor tissue (inferred from file names), taken from a patient given nivolumab and ipilimumab in sequence. The clonotype comes from a human donor with melanoma. CDR3 protein: CASSPALGVMNTEAFF. The CDR3 coding sequence is TGTGCCAGCAGCCCCGCATTAGGTGTCATGAACACTGAAGCTTTCTTT.